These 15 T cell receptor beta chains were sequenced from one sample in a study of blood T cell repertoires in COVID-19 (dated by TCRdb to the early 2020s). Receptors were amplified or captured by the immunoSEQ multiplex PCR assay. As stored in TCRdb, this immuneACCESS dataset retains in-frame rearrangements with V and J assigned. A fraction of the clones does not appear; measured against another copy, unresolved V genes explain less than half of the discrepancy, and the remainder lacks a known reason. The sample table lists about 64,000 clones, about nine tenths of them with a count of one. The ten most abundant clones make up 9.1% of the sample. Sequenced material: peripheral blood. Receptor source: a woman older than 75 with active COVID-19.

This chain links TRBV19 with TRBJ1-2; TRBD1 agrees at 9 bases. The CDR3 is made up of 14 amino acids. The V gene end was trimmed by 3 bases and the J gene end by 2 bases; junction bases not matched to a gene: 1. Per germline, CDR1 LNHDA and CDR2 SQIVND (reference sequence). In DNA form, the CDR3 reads TGTGCCAGTAGTATTGACAGGGGGAACTATGGCTACACCTTC. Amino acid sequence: CASSIDRGNYGYTF. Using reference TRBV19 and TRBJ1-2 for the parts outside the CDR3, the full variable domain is DGGITQSPKYLFRKEGQNVTLSCEQNLNHDAMYWYRQDPGQGLRLIYYSQIVNDFQKGDIAEGYSVSREKKESFPLTVTSAQKNPTAFYLCASSIDRGNYGYTFGSGTRLTVV.

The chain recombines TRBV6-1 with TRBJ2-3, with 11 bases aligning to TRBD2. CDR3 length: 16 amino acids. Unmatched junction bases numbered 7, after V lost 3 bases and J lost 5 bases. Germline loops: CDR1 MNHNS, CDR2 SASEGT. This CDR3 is CASSESSGGAGDTQYF. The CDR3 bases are TGTGCCAGCAGTGAGAGTAGCGGGGGGGCCGGAGATACGCAGTATTTT.

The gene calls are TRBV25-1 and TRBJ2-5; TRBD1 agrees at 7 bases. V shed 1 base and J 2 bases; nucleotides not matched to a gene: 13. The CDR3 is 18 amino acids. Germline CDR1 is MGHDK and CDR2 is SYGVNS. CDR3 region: CASSEFKDRMGLQETQYF. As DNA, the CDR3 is TGTGCCAGCAGTGAATTCAAGGACAGGATGGGGCTACAAGAGACCCAGTACTTC.

CDR3 sequence reads: CASSRVRNTGELFF. CDR3 nucleotide sequence: TGTGCCAGCAGCCGGGTTAGGAACACCGGGGAGCTGTTTTTT. V usage is TRBV11-2 and J usage is TRBJ2-2; unclear D gene. This CDR3 has 14 residues. CDR1 SGHAT and CDR2 FQNNGV come from the germline V gene. Trimming took 5 bases from V and 1 from J, leaving 8 bases between them.

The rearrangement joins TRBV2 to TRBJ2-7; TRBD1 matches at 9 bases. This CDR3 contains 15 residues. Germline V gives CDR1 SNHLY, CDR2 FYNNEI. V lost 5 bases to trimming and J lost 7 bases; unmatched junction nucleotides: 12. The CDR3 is CASSWPGQGSGEQYF. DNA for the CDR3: TGTGCCAGCAGTTGGCCGGGACAGGGCTCGGGGGAGCAGTACTTC. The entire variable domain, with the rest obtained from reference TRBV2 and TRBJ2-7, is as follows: EPEVTQTPSHQVTQMGQEVILRCVPISNHLYFYWYRQILGQKVEFLVSFYNNEISEKSEIFDDQFSVERPDGSNFTLKIRSTKLEDSAMYFCASSWPGQGSGEQYFGPGTRLTVT.

This CDR3 is CASRSNRGMCGELFF. CDR3 bases: TGTGCAAGTCGCTCTAACCGGGGGATGTGCGGGGAGCTGTTTTTT. The chain recombines TRBV12-2 with TRBJ2-2; TRBD2 reflects the table's D call only, with no check against the DNA. TRBV12-2 is tagged as a pseudogene. CDR3 length: 15 residues.

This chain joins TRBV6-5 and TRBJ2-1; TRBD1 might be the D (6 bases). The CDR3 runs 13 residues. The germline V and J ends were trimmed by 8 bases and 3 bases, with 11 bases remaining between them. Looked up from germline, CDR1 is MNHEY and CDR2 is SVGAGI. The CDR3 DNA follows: TGTGCCAGCCAGGGGAGTTACTACAATGAGCAGTTCTTC. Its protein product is CASQGSYYNEQFF.

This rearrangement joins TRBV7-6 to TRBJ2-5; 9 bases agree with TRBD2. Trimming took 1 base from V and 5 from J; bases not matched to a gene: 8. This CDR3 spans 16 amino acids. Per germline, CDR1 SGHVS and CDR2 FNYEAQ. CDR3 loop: CASSLVAGGPRETQYF. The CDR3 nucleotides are TGTGCCAGCAGCTTAGTGGCGGGAGGGCCGCGGGAGACCCAGTACTTC. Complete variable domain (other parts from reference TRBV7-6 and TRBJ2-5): GAGVSQSPRYKVTKRGQDVALRCDPISGHVSLYWYRQALGQGPEFLTYFNYEAQQDKSGLPNDRFSAERPEGSISTLTIQRTEQRDSAMYRCASSLVAGGPRETQYFGPGTRLLVL.

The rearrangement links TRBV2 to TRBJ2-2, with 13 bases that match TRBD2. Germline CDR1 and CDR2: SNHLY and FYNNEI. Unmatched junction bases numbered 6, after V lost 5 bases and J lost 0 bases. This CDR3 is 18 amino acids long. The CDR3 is CASSRLAGGLSNTGELFF. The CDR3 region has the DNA TGTGCCAGCAGTCGACTAGCGGGGGGCCTATCGAACACCGGGGAGCTGTTTTTT.

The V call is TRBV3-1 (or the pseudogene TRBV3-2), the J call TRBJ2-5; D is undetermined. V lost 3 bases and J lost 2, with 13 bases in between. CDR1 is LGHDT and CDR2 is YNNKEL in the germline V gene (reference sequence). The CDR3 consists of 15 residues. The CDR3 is CASSHGPLKQETQYF. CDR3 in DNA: TGTGCCAGCAGCCATGGCCCGTTAAAACAAGAGACCCAGTACTTC.

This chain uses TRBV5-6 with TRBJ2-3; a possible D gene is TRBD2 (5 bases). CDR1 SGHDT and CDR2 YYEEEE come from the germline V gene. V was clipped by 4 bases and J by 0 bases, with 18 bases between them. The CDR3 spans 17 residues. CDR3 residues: CASSPLSGPTSTDTQYF. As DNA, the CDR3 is TGTGCCAGCAGCCCGTTAAGCGGCCCCACTAGCACAGATACGCAGTATTTT.

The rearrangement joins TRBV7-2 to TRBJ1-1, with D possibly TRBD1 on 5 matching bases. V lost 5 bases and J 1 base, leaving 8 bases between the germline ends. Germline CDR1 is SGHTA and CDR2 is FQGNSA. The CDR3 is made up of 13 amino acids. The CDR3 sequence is CASSPGGNTEAFF. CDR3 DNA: TGTGCCAGCAGCCCGGGGGGGAACACTGAAGCTTTCTTT.

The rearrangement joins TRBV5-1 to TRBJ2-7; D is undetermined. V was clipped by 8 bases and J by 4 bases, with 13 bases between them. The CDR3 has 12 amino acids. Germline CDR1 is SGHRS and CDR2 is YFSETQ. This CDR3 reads CARTQNDYEQYV. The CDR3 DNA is TGCGCCAGAACGCAGAACGATTACGAGCAGTACGTC.

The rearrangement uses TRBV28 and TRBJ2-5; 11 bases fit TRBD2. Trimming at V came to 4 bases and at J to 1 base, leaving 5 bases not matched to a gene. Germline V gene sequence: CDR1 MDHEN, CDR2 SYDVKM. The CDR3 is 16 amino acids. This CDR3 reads CASSSQGLAVQETQYF. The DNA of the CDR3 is TGTGCCAGCAGTTCCCAGGGACTAGCGGTCCAAGAGACCCAGTACTTC.

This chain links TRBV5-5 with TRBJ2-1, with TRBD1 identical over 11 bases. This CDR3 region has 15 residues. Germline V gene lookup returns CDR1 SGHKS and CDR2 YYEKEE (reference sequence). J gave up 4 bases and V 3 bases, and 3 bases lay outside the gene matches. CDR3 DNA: TGTGCCAGCAGCTATGGGACAGGGGGATACAATGAGCAGTTCTTC. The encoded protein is CASSYGTGGYNEQFF. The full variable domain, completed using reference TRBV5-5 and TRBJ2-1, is DAGVTQSPTHLIKTRGQQVTLRCSPISGHKSVSWYQQVLGQGPQFIFQYYEKEERGRGNFPDRFSARQFPNYSSELNVNALLLGDSALYLCASSYGTGGYNEQFFGPGTRLTVL.